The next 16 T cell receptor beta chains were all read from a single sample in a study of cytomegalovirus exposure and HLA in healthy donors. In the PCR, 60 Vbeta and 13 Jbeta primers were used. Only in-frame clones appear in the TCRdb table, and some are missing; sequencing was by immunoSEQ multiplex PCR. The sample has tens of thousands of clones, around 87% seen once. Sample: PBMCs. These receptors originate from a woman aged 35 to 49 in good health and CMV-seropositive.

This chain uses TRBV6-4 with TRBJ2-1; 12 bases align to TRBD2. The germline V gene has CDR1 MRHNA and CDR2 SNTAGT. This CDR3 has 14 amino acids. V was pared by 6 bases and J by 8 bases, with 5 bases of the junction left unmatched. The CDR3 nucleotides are TGTGCCAGCAGCCGGACTAGCGGGATGGATGAGCAGTTCTTC. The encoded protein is CASSRTSGMDEQFF.

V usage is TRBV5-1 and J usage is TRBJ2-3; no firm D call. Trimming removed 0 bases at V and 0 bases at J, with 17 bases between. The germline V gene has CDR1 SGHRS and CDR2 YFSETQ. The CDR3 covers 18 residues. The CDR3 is CASSLEPQVISSTDTQYF. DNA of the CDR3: TGCGCCAGCAGCTTGGAGCCCCAGGTTATTTCTAGCACAGATACGCAGTATTTT.

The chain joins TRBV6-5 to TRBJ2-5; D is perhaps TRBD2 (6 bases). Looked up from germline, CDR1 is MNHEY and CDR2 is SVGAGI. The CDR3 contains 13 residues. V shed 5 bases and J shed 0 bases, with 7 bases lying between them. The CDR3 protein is CASSLAHQETQYF. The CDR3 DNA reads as TGTGCCAGCAGTCTAGCGCACCAAGAGACCCAGTACTTC.

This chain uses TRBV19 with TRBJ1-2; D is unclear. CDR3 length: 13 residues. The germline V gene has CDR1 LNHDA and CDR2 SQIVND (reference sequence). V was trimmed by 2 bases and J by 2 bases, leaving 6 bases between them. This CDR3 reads CASSITRNYGYTF. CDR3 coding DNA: TGTGCCAGTAGTATAACCAGAAACTATGGCTACACCTTC.

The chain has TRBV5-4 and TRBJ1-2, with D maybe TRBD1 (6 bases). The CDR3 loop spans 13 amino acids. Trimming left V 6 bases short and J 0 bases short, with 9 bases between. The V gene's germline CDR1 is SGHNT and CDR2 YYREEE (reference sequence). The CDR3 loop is CASTDRTNYGYTF. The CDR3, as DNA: TGTGCCAGCACCGACAGGACTAACTATGGCTACACCTTC.

The CDR3 sequence: CASRGGGADTGELFF. For the CDR3, the DNA is TGTGCCAGCCGCGGCGGGGGGGCCGACACCGGGGAGCTGTTTTTT. The chain is built from TRBV28 and TRBJ2-2, with 9 bases lining up with TRBD2. The CDR3 spans 15 residues. The V gene's germline CDR1 is MDHEN and CDR2 SYDVKM. Trimming cost V 8 bases and J 3 bases; bases outside gene matches: 7.

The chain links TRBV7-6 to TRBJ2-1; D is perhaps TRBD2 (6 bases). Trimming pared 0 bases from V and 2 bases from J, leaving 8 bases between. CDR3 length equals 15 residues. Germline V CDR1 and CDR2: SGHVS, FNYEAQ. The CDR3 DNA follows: TGTGCCAGCAGCTTAGCGGGGGGTACCTACAATGAGCAGTTCTTC. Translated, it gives CASSLAGGTYNEQFF.

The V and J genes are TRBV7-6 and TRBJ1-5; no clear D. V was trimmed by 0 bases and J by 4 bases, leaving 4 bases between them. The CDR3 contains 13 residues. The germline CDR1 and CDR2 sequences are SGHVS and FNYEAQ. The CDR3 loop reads CASSLAPNQPQHF. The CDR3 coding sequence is TGTGCCAGCAGCTTAGCCCCGAATCAGCCCCAGCATTTT.

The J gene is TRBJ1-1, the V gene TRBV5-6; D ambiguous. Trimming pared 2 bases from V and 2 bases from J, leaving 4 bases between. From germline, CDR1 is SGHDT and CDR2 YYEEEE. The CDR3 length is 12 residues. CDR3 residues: CASSFSNTEAFF. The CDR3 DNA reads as TGTGCCAGCAGCTTCAGTAACACTGAAGCTTTCTTT.

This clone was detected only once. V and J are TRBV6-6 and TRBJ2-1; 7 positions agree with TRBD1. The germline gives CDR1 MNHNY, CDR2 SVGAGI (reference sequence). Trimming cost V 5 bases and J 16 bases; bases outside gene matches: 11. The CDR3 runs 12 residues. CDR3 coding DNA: TGTGCCAGCAGTAATAGACAGGGACCGATTTTCTTC. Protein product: CASSNRQGPIFF.

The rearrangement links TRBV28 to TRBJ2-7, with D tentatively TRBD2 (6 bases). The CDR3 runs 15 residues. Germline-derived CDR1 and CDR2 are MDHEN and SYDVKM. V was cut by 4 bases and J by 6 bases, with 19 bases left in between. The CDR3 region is CASSSTERAVSEQYF. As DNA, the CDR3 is TGTGCCAGCAGTTCCACGGAGCGGGCGGTCTCCGAGCAGTACTTC.

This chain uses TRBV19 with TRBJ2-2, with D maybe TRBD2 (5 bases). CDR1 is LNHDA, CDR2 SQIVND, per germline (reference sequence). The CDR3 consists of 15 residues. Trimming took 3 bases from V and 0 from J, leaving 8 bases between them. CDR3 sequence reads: CASSIFGANTGELFF. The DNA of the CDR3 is TGTGCCAGTAGTATTTTCGGGGCGAACACCGGGGAGCTGTTTTTT.

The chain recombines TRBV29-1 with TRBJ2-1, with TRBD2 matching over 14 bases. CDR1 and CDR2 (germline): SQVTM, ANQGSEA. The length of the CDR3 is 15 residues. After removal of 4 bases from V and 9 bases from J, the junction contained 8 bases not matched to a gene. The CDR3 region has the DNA TGCAGCGTTGTACCGGGACTAGCGGGGGCGGGTGAGCAGTTCTTC. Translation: CSVVPGLAGAGEQFF.

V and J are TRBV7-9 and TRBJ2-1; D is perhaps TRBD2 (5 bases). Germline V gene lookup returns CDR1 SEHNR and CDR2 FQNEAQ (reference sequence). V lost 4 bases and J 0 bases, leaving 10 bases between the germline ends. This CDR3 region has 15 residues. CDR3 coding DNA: TGTGCCAGCAGCTACGCTGGAGGCTCCTACAATGAGCAGTTCTTC. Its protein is CASSYAGGSYNEQFF.

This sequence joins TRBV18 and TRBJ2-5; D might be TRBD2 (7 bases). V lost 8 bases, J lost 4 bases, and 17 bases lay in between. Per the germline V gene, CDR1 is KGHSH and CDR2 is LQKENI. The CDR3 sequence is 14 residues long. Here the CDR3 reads CASRSGGGRETQYF. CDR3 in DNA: TGTGCCAGCCGATCTGGGGGGGGCCGAGAGACCCAGTACTTC.

For the CDR3, the DNA is TGTGCCAGCAGCAGACAGGACCCCCCAGATACGCAGTATTTT. Residues: CASSRQDPPDTQYF. This sequence joins TRBV7-9 and TRBJ2-3, with TRBD1 as a possible D gene (6 bases). The V and J ends lost 5 bases and 4 bases respectively, with 13 bases between them. The CDR3 contains 14 residues. Looked up from germline, CDR1 is SEHNR and CDR2 is FQNEAQ (reference sequence).